The present entry profiles one T cell receptor (beta chain) with its context. The antigen remains unidentified. This specimen belongs to a study of vaccination and CD4 T cells after COVID-19. Study-wide context: Control cultures were given a CEFX pool, an HIV-1 Nef pool, or no peptide.

V lost 5 bases and J lost 8; bases outside the gene matches: 11. The CDR3 covers 15 residues. Cultured CD4+ T-cell DNA underwent Oncomine TCR Beta short-read sequencing. MiXCR was run by TCRdb on the PCR reads, yielding one entry per CDR3 protein. The sample records about 11,000 distinct CDR3 sequences, less than 25% being singletons. Treatment specified: approximately 9-day PBMC culture with coronavirus spike peptide pools or control peptides (ViraFEST assay). The chain carries TRBV12-3 or TRBV12-4 and TRBJ2-7, with 11 bases fitting TRBD1. The starting material was CD4+ T cells from blood, cultured in vitro, obtained after SARS-CoV-2 vaccination. The TCR sequence derives from a human donor who had recovered from COVID-19. Written as DNA, the CDR3 is TGTGCCAGCAGTGGATACACCGGGACAGGGGGTCAGCAGTACTTC. It codes for CASSGYTGTGGQQYF.